A single sample gave rise to the 20 T cell receptor beta chains below, sequenced in a study of vaccination and CD4 T cells after COVID-19. The treatment: approximately 9-day PBMC culture with coronavirus spike peptide pools or control peptides (ViraFEST assay). Sequencing of the DNA from cultured CD4+ T cells was carried out with the Oncomine TCR Beta short-read assay. From the PCR reads, TCRdb called clonotypes with MiXCR, one entry per CDR3 protein. This sample yields more than 9,000 distinct CDR3 sequences, of which around three fifths are seen a single time; 17% belongs to the top ten. Their target antigens are unknown. The sequenced sample consisted of CD4+ T cells from blood, cultured in vitro. The receptors originated from a human donor who had recovered from COVID-19.

The table lists this clonotype with a few counts. The chain links TRBV20-1 to TRBJ2-7, with unresolved D. Looked up from germline, CDR1 is DFQATT and CDR2 is SNEGSKA (reference sequence). The CDR3 totals 11 residues. V dropped 3 bases and J dropped 0 bases, with 3 bases sitting between them. CDR3 loop: CSASDSYEQYF. The CDR3 region has the DNA TGCAGTGCTAGCGACTCCTACGAGCAGTACTTC.

The chain recombines TRBV21-1 with TRBJ1-6. TRBV21-1 is designated a pseudogene. The CDR3 runs to 14 residues. This chain's CDR3 is CASSKVEYNSPLHF. DNA of the CDR3: TGTGCCAGCAGCAAGGTGGAGTATAATTCACCCCTCCACTTT.

A few counts support this clonotype. The rearrangement links TRBV21-1 to TRBJ2-4; the table's D call, TRBD1, has no DNA check behind it. TRBV21-1 is reported as a pseudogene. The CDR3 covers 17 residues. CDR3 coding DNA: TGTGCCAGCAGCAGGGACAGGGGCCAAGCAGTTAAAAACATTCAGTACTTC. It is translated as CASSRDRGQAVKNIQYF.

CDR3 protein: CASSQRGTDPYEQYF. For the CDR3, the DNA is TGTGCCAGCAGCCAAAGGGGGACCGATCCCTACGAGCAGTACTTC. J is TRBJ2-7 and V is TRBV7-2; tentatively, D is TRBD1 (6 bases). V gave up 5 bases and J gave up 2 bases, with 16 bases separating them. Germline CDR1 and CDR2: SGHTA and FQGNSA. This CDR3 comprises 15 residues.

This clonotype was detected only a few times. The chain joins TRBV20-1 to TRBJ1-1; 8 bases map to TRBD1. From germline, CDR1 is DFQATT and CDR2 SNEGSKA (reference sequence). The junction had 11 bases not matched to a gene; V was cut back by 6 bases and J by 5 bases. This CDR3 is 14 amino acids long. CDR3 in amino acids: CSATFGQGGTEAFF. The CDR3 coding sequence is TGCAGTGCCACCTTCGGACAGGGAGGAACTGAAGCTTTCTTT.

The J gene is TRBJ1-2, the V gene TRBV19; 12 positions match TRBD1. The CDR3 is 17 amino acids. V shed 3 bases and J 2 bases; nucleotides not matched to a gene: 7. From germline, CDR1 is LNHDA and CDR2 SQIVND (reference sequence). DNA of the CDR3: TGTGCCAGTAGTATTAACCCCGGGACAGGGGGCAACTATGGCTACACCTTC. Its translation: CASSINPGTGGNYGYTF.

This clonotype was recorded only once. The J gene is TRBJ2-2, the V gene TRBV2; no definite D call. In germline, CDR1 is SNHLY, CDR2 FYNNEI. V was clipped by 8 bases and J by 5 bases, with 15 bases between them. There are 14 residues in the CDR3. CDR3 in amino acids: CASGGPRVTGELFF. For the CDR3, the DNA is TGTGCCAGCGGTGGGCCCCGAGTGACCGGGGAGCTGTTTTTT.

The rearrangement links TRBV6-2 or TRBV6-3 to TRBJ2-2; D not resolved. The V end lost 8 bases, the J end lost 1 base, and 8 bases lay between the germline ends. The CDR3 is 13 amino acids. Germline CDR1 is MNHEY and CDR2 is SVGEGT. CDR3 loop: CASLGQNTGELFF. CDR3 DNA: TGTGCCAGCCTTGGGCAGAACACCGGGGAGCTGTTTTTT.

This chain connects TRBV12-3 or TRBV12-4 to TRBJ1-1, with D possibly being TRBD1 (6 bases). The CDR3 has 14 residues. Trimming removed 7 bases at V and 8 bases at J, with 20 bases between. The CDR3 loop reads CASNRTRGLVEAFF. The CDR3 DNA is TGTGCCAGCAACCGAACCAGGGGTTTGGTGGAAGCTTTCTTT.

The J gene is TRBJ2-7, the V gene TRBV6-5; D is unclear. V was shortened by 2 bases and J by 1 base, with 6 bases between the two germline ends. CDR3 length equals 13 residues. Germline assignment: CDR1 MNHEY and CDR2 SVGAGI. CDR3 region: CASSYQSSYEQYF. The DNA for the CDR3 is TGTGCCAGCAGTTACCAGAGTTCCTACGAGCAGTACTTC.

The table lists this clonotype with a few counts. The chain carries TRBV6-5 and TRBJ1-2; D may be TRBD1 (6 bases). The CDR3 extends over 14 amino acids. CDR1 and CDR2 (germline): MNHEY, SVGAGI. Trimming left V 2 bases short and J 7 bases short, with 14 bases between. For the CDR3, the DNA is TGTGCCAGCAGTTACCCGAGGACAGCCTCTGGCTACACCTTC. Protein: CASSYPRTASGYTF.

The CDR3 region is CATSRDYNDEQYF. For the CDR3, the DNA is TGTGCCACCAGCAGAGATTACAACGACGAGCAGTACTTC. The chain couples TRBV15 to TRBJ2-7; D call uncertain. Trimming removed 0 bases at V and 5 bases at J, with 8 bases between. Germline assignment: CDR1 LNHNV and CDR2 YYDKDF (reference sequence). The CDR3 has 13 amino acids.

In its sample, this clonotype is large. This chain joins TRBV30 and TRBJ2-7; D not resolved. Trimming took off 4 bases at V and 9 bases at J, with 13 bases between the two ends. Germline-derived CDR1 and CDR2 are GTSNPN and SVGIG (reference sequence). CDR3 length: 11 residues. CDR3 nucleotides: TGTGCCTGGACTAATCATCGTGGGCAGTACTTC. It yields the protein CAWTNHRGQYF.

This sequence joins TRBV23-1 and TRBJ2-5; D is possibly TRBD2 (6 bases). TRBV23-1 is an open reading frame, and its role is uncertain. V was cut by 4 bases and J by 4 bases, with 13 bases left in between. The CDR3 loop spans 14 amino acids. The CDR3: CASSPLREVETQYF. CDR3 sequence (DNA): TGCGCCAGCAGTCCTCTCAGGGAGGTAGAGACCCAGTACTTC.

In this sample, this clonotype turned up a few times. V usage is TRBV20-1 and J usage is TRBJ2-3, with 7 nucleotides matching TRBD2. Germline-derived CDR1 and CDR2 are DFQATT and SNEGSKA (reference sequence). The CDR3 runs 15 residues. V trimming: 5 bases; J trimming: 0 bases; junction bases outside the gene matches: 8. The CDR3 nucleotides are TGCAGTGCTGGAGGGGCTAGCGGTAGCACAGATACGCAGTATTTT. Encoded protein: CSAGGASGSTDTQYF.

The rearrangement joins TRBV20-1 to TRBJ1-1; a possible D gene is TRBD1 (5 bases). Per germline, CDR1 DFQATT and CDR2 SNEGSKA (reference sequence). The V gene lost 3 bases and the J gene lost 6 bases, with 20 bases spanning the gap. The CDR3 totals 15 residues. CDR3 nucleotide sequence: TGCAGTGCTAGGGAACTCCCGGGACGGGGCGCTGAAGCTTTCTTT. Translated: CSARELPGRGAEAFF.

V usage is TRBV27 and J usage is TRBJ1-2, with D maybe TRBD1 (6 bases). CDR3 length equals 13 residues. Germline CDR1 is MNHEY and CDR2 is SMNVEV (reference sequence). The V gene lost 4 bases and the J gene lost 4 bases, with 10 bases spanning the gap. The CDR3 coding sequence is TGTGCCAGCAGTTACAGGGCTACCTATGGCTACACCTTC. This sequence encodes CASSYRATYGYTF.

The chain recombines TRBV4-2 with TRBJ2-7, with 11 bases identical to TRBD2. This CDR3 region has 18 residues. V shed 2 bases, J shed 4 bases, and the junction held 13 bases outside the gene matches. CDR1 is LGHNA and CDR2 is YNFKEQ in the germline V gene. Written as DNA, the CDR3 is TGTGCCAGCAGCCAAAGATCCGATGTAGCGGGGGGGCGGTACGAGCAGTACTTC. Translated: CASSQRSDVAGGRYEQYF.

This clonotype occurred a few times. The V call is TRBV7-2, the J call TRBJ1-1; no definite D call. From germline, CDR1 is SGHTA and CDR2 FQGNSA. V was shortened by 0 bases and J by 4 bases, with 6 bases between the two germline ends. This CDR3 is 13 amino acids long. The CDR3 protein is CASSLAQATEAFF. The CDR3 region has the DNA TGTGCCAGCAGCTTAGCGCAGGCCACTGAAGCTTTCTTT.

A few counts support this clonotype. V and J are TRBV11-3 and TRBJ1-2, with D possibly TRBD1 on 5 matching bases. Germline V gene sequence: CDR1 SGHNT, CDR2 YENEEA. There are 12 residues in the CDR3. The V end was cut by 5 bases, the J end by 8 bases, with 12 bases between. CDR3 loop: CASSPRTPGYTF. The CDR3 nucleotides are TGTGCCAGCAGCCCCCGGACACCGGGCTACACCTTC.